This is a list of T cell receptor beta chains from one sample in a study of blood T cell repertoires in COVID-19. Generated by immunoSEQ multiplex PCR, the TCRdb table keeps only in-frame clones and is missing some. The data contain 210,000 or so clones, roughly nine tenths of them singletons. Sequenced material: peripheral blood. These receptors came from a woman aged 45-60 years with acute or convalescent COVID-19. Both conserved end residues are part of each CDR3. A D gene is named only where the DNA matches it firmly. Clone size is not always given. Where it is, it says once, few, many or a class for expanded clones.

>TRBV24-1|TRBJ1-2|NA|TRBD1
TGTGCCACCAGTGACAGCGGACAGGGGCATGGCTACACCTTC
CATSDSGQGHGYTF
>TRBV4-1|TRBJ2-1|few|TRBD2
TGCGCCAGCAGCCAAAGGCTAGCGGGGGACAATGAGCAGTTCTTC
CASSQRLAGDNEQFF
>TRBV30|TRBJ1-6|NA|TRBD1
TGTGCCTGGAGTTTGAGACAGGGCAATTCACCCCTCCACTTT
CAWSLRQGNSPLHF
>TRBV14|TRBJ2-1|NA|NA
TGTGCCAGCAGCCCCGCCTACAATGAGCAGTTCTTC
CASSPAYNEQFF
>TRBV4-2|TRBJ1-1|NA|NA
TGTGCCAGCAGCCAAGAGGGGGCTTCAAACACTGAAGCTTTCTTT
CASSQEGASNTEAFF
>TRBV5-4|TRBJ1-2|once|TRBD1
TGTGCCAGCAGCTCGGGGACAGGGGGGACTAACTATGGCTACACCTTC
CASSSGTGGTNYGYTF
>TRBV19|TRBJ1-3|NA|TRBD1
TGTGCCAGTAGGACAGGGTATGAAGGAAACACCATATATTTT
CASRTGYEGNTIYF
>TRBV4-2|TRBJ2-1|NA|TRBD2
TGTGCCAGCAGCCCGGGACTACCATACAATGAGCAGTTCTTC
CASSPGLPYNEQFF
>TRBV6-7|TRBJ2-1|NA|NA
TGTGCCAGCAGTTACTCGAAGGACTATTTATACAATGAGCAGTTCTTC
CASSYSKDYLYNEQFF
>TRBV24-1|TRBJ2-3|NA|TRBD2
TGTGCCACCAGTGATTCCCCTGGACTAGCGGGCCTCAGCACAGATACGCAGTATTTT
CATSDSPGLAGLSTDTQYF
>TRBV6-4|TRBJ1-5|NA|NA
TGTGCCAGCAGTGAATGGGGGCATCAGCCCCAGCATTTT
CASSEWGHQPQHF
>TRBV11-2|TRBJ2-7|NA|NA
TGTGCCAGCAGCTTAGGAGGGCTGGGGAGCTCCTACGAGCAGTACTTC
CASSLGGLGSSYEQYF
>TRBV29-1|TRBJ2-3|NA|NA
TGCAGCGTACCTCGGTCCCAAAGCACAGATACGCAGTATTTT
CSVPRSQSTDTQYF
>TRBV29-1|TRBJ1-4|NA|NA
TGCAGCGTTCGATTTCCAAGCGGAGCCGGACGGGGAACTAATGAAAAACTGTTTTTT
CSVRFPSGAGRGTNEKLFF
>TRBV7-2|TRBJ2-7|NA|TRBD2
TGTGCCAGCAGCTCGGGACTAGCGGGGGTCTACGAGCAGTACTTC
CASSSGLAGVYEQYF
>TRBV4-1|TRBJ2-7|NA|NA
TGCGCCAGCAGCCAGGCTTCTTCCTACGAGCAGTACTTC
CASSQASSYEQYF
>TRBV5-1|TRBJ2-5|NA|NA
TGCGCCAGCAGTACCGGGGGAGAGACCCAGTACTTC
CASSTGGETQYF
>TRBV7-9|TRBJ1-6|NA|NA
TGTGCCAGCAGCCTAGTTTACGAGTCACCCCTCCACTTT
CASSLVYESPLHF
>TRBV30|TRBJ2-7|NA|NA
TGTGCCTGGAGTGCAAGGCGGAACTACGAGCAGTACTTC
CAWSARRNYEQYF
>TRBV30|TRBJ2-1|NA|NA
TGTGCCTGGGGGGCGCTAGCAGATGAGCAGTTCTTC
CAWGALADEQFF
>TRBV27|TRBJ1-5|NA|NA
TGTGCCAGCAGTTTAATAGGGGAACGCAATCAGCCCCAGCATTTT
CASSLIGERNQPQHF
>TRBV6-5|TRBJ2-7|NA|TRBD2
TGTGCCAGCAGTCAAAGGAGGCGGGAGATCTACGAGCAGTACTTC
CASSQRRREIYEQYF
>TRBV30|TRBJ2-7|few|NA
TGTGCCTGGAGTGACTATTCCTACGAGCAGTACTTC
CAWSDYSYEQYF
>TRBV7-9|TRBJ1-4|NA|NA
TGTGCCAGCAGCCCCGGAGTCCGGGCGGCAGGGGAGGGAAAACTGTTTTTT
CASSPGVRAAGEGKLFF
>TRBV19|TRBJ1-5|NA|NA
TGTGCCAGTAGTAAAAGGGAGGGGCTCCGCCAGGATCAGCCCCAGCATTTT
CASSKREGLRQDQPQHF
>TRBV28|TRBJ2-7|NA|NA
TGTGCCAGCAGTCCGCCCACAACCTACGAGCAGTACTTC
CASSPPTTYEQYF
>TRBV5-4|TRBJ2-1|NA|NA
TGTGCCAGCAGCGCGGGGGCGTACTTGGATGAGCAGTTCTTC
CASSAGAYLDEQFF
>TRBV4-3|TRBJ2-7|NA|NA
TGCGCCAGCAGCCCGGGTACAGGAGACTACGAGCAGTACTTC
CASSPGTGDYEQYF
>TRBV21-1|TRBJ1-2|NA|NA
TGTGCCAGCAGCAAAGTTAAGTGTAGGGGTAAAAACTATGGCTACACCTTC
CASSKVKCRGKNYGYTF
>TRBV7-8|TRBJ2-3|NA|TRBD2
TGTGCCAGCAGCTTACCTTTTATTGTCACTAGCGGGAGAGTGGGAGATACGCAGTATTTT
CASSLPFIVTSGRVGDTQYF
>TRBV18|TRBJ2-1|NA|NA
TGTGCCAGCTCTCTTTCTCGCGAAGACAATGAGCAGTTCTTC
CASSLSREDNEQFF
>TRBV13|TRBJ2-7|NA|TRBD1
TGTGCCAGCAGCTTAGGGACAGGGGTCTCCTACGAGCAGTACTTC
CASSLGTGVSYEQYF
>TRBV27|TRBJ2-2|NA|TRBD2
TGTGCCAGCAGTTTGACTAGCGGGGGGGCGGTCGGGGAGCTGTTTTTT
CASSLTSGGAVGELFF
>TRBV24-1|TRBJ2-1|NA|NA
TGTGCCACCAGTGATTTGGGTTCCCCAGGGAACACCTACAATGAGCAGTTCTTC
CATSDLGSPGNTYNEQFF
>TRBV2|TRBJ2-7|NA|TRBD1
TGTGCCAGCAGGCTCCGGGACAGGGGGCGCGGGGAGCAGTACTTC
CASRLRDRGRGEQYF
>TRBV2|TRBJ1-2|few|NA
TGTGCCAGCAGTAAAGACTGGGGGCATAACTATGGCTACACCTTC
CASSKDWGHNYGYTF
>TRBV30|TRBJ1-1|NA|TRBD1
TGTGCCTGGACCAGGGGGGCGGCTGAAGCTTTCTTT
CAWTRGAAEAFF
>TRBV15|TRBJ2-5|NA|TRBD2
TGTGCCACCCGCGGGGGGGGACTCGAGACCCAGTACTTC
CATRGGGLETQYF
>TRBV7-2|TRBJ2-5|NA|NA
TGTGCCAGCAGCTTAAAAGGAGCTGAGACCCAGTACTTC
CASSLKGAETQYF
>TRBV7-3|TRBJ2-2|NA|NA
TGTGCCAGCAGCTTAACGTTGGCAGTCAACACCGGGGAGCTGTTTTTT
CASSLTLAVNTGELFF
>TRBV12-3/TRBV12-4|TRBJ2-3|once|NA
TGTGCCAGCAGCTGGGGGCCAGCAGATACGCAGTATTTT
CASSWGPADTQYF
>TRBV5-1|TRBJ2-7|NA|TRBD1
TGCGCCAGCAGCTGGACAGGGGGGGGGACCTACGAGCAGTACTTC
CASSWTGGGTYEQYF
>TRBV5-1|TRBJ2-4|NA|NA
TGCGCCAGCAGCTTGGCCGTGACTTCTAACATTCAGTACTTC
CASSLAVTSNIQYF
>TRBV30|TRBJ2-7|few|TRBD2
TGTGCCTGGAGTCCTGGGGGGGGAATCCTCTACGAGCAGTACTTC
CAWSPGGGILYEQYF
>TRBV4-2|TRBJ1-5|NA|NA
TGTGCCAGCAGCCTGCATCCCGACGGGGACAATCAGCCCCAGCATTTT
CASSLHPDGDNQPQHF
>TRBV29-1|TRBJ1-5|NA|NA
TGCAGCGTTGGGAACAGCTTCAATCAGCCCCAGCATTTT
CSVGNSFNQPQHF
>TRBV9|TRBJ1-2|NA|TRBD1
TGTGCCAGCAGCGTAGATCTTCCGGGACAGGGGGCGGATGGCTACACCTTC
CASSVDLPGQGADGYTF
>TRBV24-1|TRBJ2-3|NA|NA
TGTGCCACCAGTCCCCTCGGGAGCACAGATACGCAGTATTTT
CATSPLGSTDTQYF
>TRBV7-2|TRBJ2-1|NA|NA
TGTGCCAGCAGCTTAGCAGGCAGGCATCCCTACAATGAGCAGTTCTTC
CASSLAGRHPYNEQFF